This entry lists 10 T cell receptor beta chains sequenced from one sample in a study of cytomegalovirus exposure and HLA in healthy donors. The PCR employed 60 Vbeta primers together with 13 Jbeta primers. Here immunoSEQ multiplex PCR was the method, and the copy in TCRdb shows in-frame clones only, minus some. Recorded for this sample: approximately 120,000 clones. Sequencing was done on a sample of PBMCs. The receptors here all came from a man aged 35-49 years in good health and CMV-seronegative.

The J gene is TRBJ1-2, the V gene TRBV11-2; the D gene is possibly TRBD1 (6 bases). This CDR3 is 18 amino acids long. Trimming took 2 bases from V and 4 from J, leaving 23 bases between them. Germline V gene data show CDR1 as SGHAT and CDR2 as FQNNGV. CDR3 protein: CASSLLLGDEQGSYGYTF. DNA for the CDR3: TGTGCCAGCAGCTTATTGTTGGGGGACGAACAGGGCAGCTATGGCTACACCTTC.

The chain carries TRBV5-1 and TRBJ2-7; 13 bases agree with TRBD2. Losses at the gene ends were 4 bases for V and 3 bases for J; bases not matched to a gene: 4. The CDR3 contains 15 residues. Germline CDR1 SGHRS, CDR2 YFSETQ. The CDR3 DNA reads TGCGCCAGCAGCGACGGGACTAGCGGGATCTACGAGCAGTACTTC. Amino acids: CASSDGTSGIYEQYF.

The chain uses TRBV18 and TRBJ1-1; D unclear. The germline gives CDR1 KGHSH, CDR2 LQKENI. The CDR3 is 13 amino acids. V was pared by 3 bases and J by 4 bases, with 9 bases between. The DNA of the CDR3 is TGTGCCAGCTCACCTTCGATCGGCACTGAAGCTTTCTTT. Amino acids: CASSPSIGTEAFF.

The chain couples TRBV5-1 to TRBJ1-2; D may be TRBD1 (6 bases). The CDR3 is 16 amino acids. The germline V gene encodes CDR1 SGHRS and CDR2 YFSETQ. With 5 bases removed from V and 3 bases from J, the gap between germline ends came to 20 bases. CDR3 nucleotides: TGCGCCAGCAGAATCGCCGAGGGACAAGTCTACTATGGCTACACCTTC. Its translation: CASRIAEGQVYYGYTF.

The CDR3 DNA reads as TGTGCCAGCAGCCCTTCCGGCAGGGTCTACGAGCAGTACTTC. Amino acid sequence: CASSPSGRVYEQYF. The gene calls are TRBV9 and TRBJ2-7; weak D call: TRBD1 (5 bases). This CDR3 has 14 residues. Germline V gives CDR1 SGDLS, CDR2 YYNGEE. Trimming shortened V by 4 bases and J by 3 bases, and 14 bases separated the two germline ends. Looking up the rest from reference TRBV9 and TRBJ2-7 gives the full variable domain: DSGVTQTPKHLITATGQRVTLRCSPRSGDLSVYWYQQSLDQGLQFLIQYYNGEERAKGNILERFSAQQFPDLHSELNLSSLELGDSALYFCASSPSGRVYEQYFGPGTRLTVT.

This chain joins TRBV28 and TRBJ1-6; no firm D call. V dropped 0 bases and J dropped 8 bases, with 14 bases sitting between them. The V gene's germline CDR1 is MDHEN and CDR2 SYDVKM. The CDR3 is made up of 16 amino acids. The CDR3 sequence: CASSLWPGRNDSPLHF. DNA of the CDR3: TGTGCCAGCAGTTTATGGCCCGGCAGGAACGATTCACCCCTCCACTTT.

This sequence joins TRBV5-1 and TRBJ2-3, with 12 bases lining up with TRBD2. The germline V gene encodes CDR1 SGHRS and CDR2 YFSETQ. CDR3 length equals 18 residues. J was trimmed by 1 base and V by 3 bases; bases with no gene match: 9. The CDR3 loop reads CASSYWLAGGPGTDTQYF. In DNA form, the CDR3 reads TGCGCCAGCAGCTATTGGCTAGCGGGAGGGCCGGGCACAGATACGCAGTATTTT.

The V and J genes are TRBV5-4 and TRBJ2-3; TRBD2 aligns across 8 bases. The CDR3 is 16 amino acids. Germline V CDR1 and CDR2: SGHNT, YYREEE (reference sequence). Trimming took 0 bases from V and 5 from J; bases not matched to a gene: 8. CDR3 nucleotide sequence: TGTGCCAGCAGCTTGGCCCGGCGGGAGGTAGTAGATACGCAGTATTTT. Protein product: CASSLARREVVDTQYF.

The V call is TRBV10-3, the J call TRBJ2-1; TRBD1 matches at 7 bases. Germline V CDR1 and CDR2: ENHRY, SYGVKD. Trimming at V came to 3 bases and at J to 9 bases, leaving 8 bases not matched to a gene. This CDR3 has 14 residues. The CDR3 nucleotides read TGTGCCATCAGTGAAGACAGGGAGTTGGGTGAGCAGTTCTTC. Its translation is CAISEDRELGEQFF.

This sequence joins TRBV7-6 and TRBJ2-7; TRBD1 aligns across 9 bases. Germline CDR1 SGHVS, CDR2 FNYEAQ. J lost 2 bases, V lost 4 bases, and 6 bases had no gene match. The CDR3 covers 15 residues. The CDR3 here is CASSYRTGAAYEQYF. The DNA for the CDR3 is TGTGCCAGCAGCTACCGGACAGGGGCGGCCTACGAGCAGTACTTC.